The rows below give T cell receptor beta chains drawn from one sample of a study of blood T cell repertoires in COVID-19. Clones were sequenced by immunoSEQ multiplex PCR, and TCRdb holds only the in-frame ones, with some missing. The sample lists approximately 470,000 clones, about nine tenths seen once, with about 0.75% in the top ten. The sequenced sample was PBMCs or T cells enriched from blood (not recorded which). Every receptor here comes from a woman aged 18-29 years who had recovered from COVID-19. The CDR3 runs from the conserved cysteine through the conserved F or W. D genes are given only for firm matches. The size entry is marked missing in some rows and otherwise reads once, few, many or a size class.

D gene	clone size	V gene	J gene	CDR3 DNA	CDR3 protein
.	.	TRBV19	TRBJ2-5	TGTGCCAGTAGTATGCGGGGTTTGGGGGAGACCCAGTACTTC	CASSMRGLGETQYF
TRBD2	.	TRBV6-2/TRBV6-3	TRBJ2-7	TGTGCCAGCAGCCGACGGACTAGCGGATCCTACGAGCAGTACTTC	CASSRRTSGSYEQYF
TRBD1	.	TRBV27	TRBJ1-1	TGTGCCAGCAGCGGCAGGGGGCGGACTGAAGCTTTCTTT	CASSGRGRTEAFF
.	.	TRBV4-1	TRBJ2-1	TGCGCCAGCAGCCAAGAGGGCAGAATCCATGAGCAGTTCTTC	CASSQEGRIHEQFF
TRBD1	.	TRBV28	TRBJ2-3	TGTGCCAGCAGCCTGACAGGGTGGGATCTTATTGCTACGCAGTATTTT	CASSLTGWDLIATQYF
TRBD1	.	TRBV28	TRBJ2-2	TGTGCCAGCAGTTTCGACAGGGAGATCGGGGAGCTGTTTTTT	CASSFDREIGELFF
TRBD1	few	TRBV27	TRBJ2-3	TGTGCCAGCAGTCGACAGGGGACAGATACGCAGTATTTT	CASSRQGTDTQYF
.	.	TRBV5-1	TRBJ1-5	TGCGCCAGCAGCCTCACAGGGATCGGCAATCAGCCCCAGCATTTT	CASSLTGIGNQPQHF
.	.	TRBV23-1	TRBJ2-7	TGCGCCAGCAGTCTCCTCACAGGGCCCTACGAGCAGTACTTC	CASSLLTGPYEQYF
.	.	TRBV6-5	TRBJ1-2	TGTGCCAGCAGTTACAGCAACTATGGCTACACCTTC	CASSYSNYGYTF
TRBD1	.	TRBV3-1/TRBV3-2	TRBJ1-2	TGTGCCAGCAGCCAAGATGCACAGGGGTATGGCTACACCTTC	CASSQDAQGYGYTF
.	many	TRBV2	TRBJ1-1	TGTGCCAGCACCAAAGACAGGAACACTGAAGCTTTCTTT	CASTKDRNTEAFF
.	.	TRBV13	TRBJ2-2	TGTGCCAGCAGCCCCTCGACCTCACAGGGTCTGGGCGGGGAGCTGTTTTTT	CASSPSTSQGLGGELFF
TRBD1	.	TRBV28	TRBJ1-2	TGTGCCAGCAGTTTCGGGGACAGGGGGCTATATGGCTACACCTTC	CASSFGDRGLYGYTF
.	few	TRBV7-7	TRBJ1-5	TGTGCCAGCAGCTCAGGGGTAAATCAGCCCCAGCATTTT	CASSSGVNQPQHF
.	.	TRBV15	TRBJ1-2	TGTGCCACCAGCAGAGAAGGGACTCCCTATTATGGCTACACCTTC	CATSREGTPYYGYTF
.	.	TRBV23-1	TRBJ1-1	TGCGCCAGCATCCCAGGGCGAGAAGCTTTCTTT	CASIPGREAFF
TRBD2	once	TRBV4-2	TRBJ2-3	TGTGCCAGCAGCCAAGATCTCAGCGGGGGGGCGCGGGATACGCAGTATTTT	CASSQDLSGGARDTQYF
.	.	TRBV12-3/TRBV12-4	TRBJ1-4	TGTGCCAGCAGTTTTGGGGCAGGGGAAAAACTGTTTTTT	CASSFGAGEKLFF
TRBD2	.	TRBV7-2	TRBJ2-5	TGTGCCAGCAGCGTCGGACTAGCGCAGGAGACCCAGTACTTC	CASSVGLAQETQYF
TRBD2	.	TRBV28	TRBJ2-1	TGTGCCAGCAGTCCAAGCGGGGGGACCTACAATGAGCAGTTCTTC	CASSPSGGTYNEQFF
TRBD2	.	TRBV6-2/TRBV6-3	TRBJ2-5	TGTGCCAGCAGCCGTGCGGGCGGGGGTCACCAAGAGACCCAGTACTTC	CASSRAGGGHQETQYF
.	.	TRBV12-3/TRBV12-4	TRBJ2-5	TGTGCCAGCAGTAGGGGCCCCGAGACCCAGTACTTC	CASSRGPETQYF
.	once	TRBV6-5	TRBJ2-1	TGTGCCAGCAGTTACTTTAGAGGCCAGTACGAGCAGTTCTTC	CASSYFRGQYEQFF
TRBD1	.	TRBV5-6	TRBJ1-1	TGTGCCAGCAGCCCGGGACTCGACAGGGACACTGAAGCTTTCTTT	CASSPGLDRDTEAFF
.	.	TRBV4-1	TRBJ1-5	TGCGCCAGCAGCCAAGATCTAGACTCCCGCGGCCAACAACAGCCCCAGCATTTT	CASSQDLDSRGQQQPQHF
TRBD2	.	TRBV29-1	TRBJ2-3	TGCAGCGTTCCGGGGGGTAGCACAGATACGCAGTATTTT	CSVPGGSTDTQYF
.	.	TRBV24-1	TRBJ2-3	TGTGCCACCGGGCAGGGGAGCACAGATACGCAGTATTTT	CATGQGSTDTQYF
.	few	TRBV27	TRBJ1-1	TGTGCCAGCAGACATACCCCGGGGGGGGGCACTGAAGCTTTCTTT	CASRHTPGGGTEAFF
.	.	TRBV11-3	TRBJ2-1	TGTGCCAGCAGCTTAGATCGGGACAATGAGCAGTTCTTC	CASSLDRDNEQFF
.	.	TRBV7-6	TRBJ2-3	TGTGCCAGCAGCTTAGCGGGGGGGCGGCCAGATACGCAGTATTTT	CASSLAGGRPDTQYF
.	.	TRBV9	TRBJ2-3	TGTGCCAGCAGCGTAAACAGTGTTTCAGATACGCAGTATTTT	CASSVNSVSDTQYF
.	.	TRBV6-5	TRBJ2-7	TGTGCCAGCAGTCAGACGACTATTCGGTTCGAGCAGTACTTC	CASSQTTIRFEQYF
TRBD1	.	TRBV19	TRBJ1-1	TGTGCCAGTAGGGAGACAGGGGGGAACACTGAAGCTTTCTTT	CASRETGGNTEAFF
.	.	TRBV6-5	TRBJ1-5	TGTGCCAGCAGTTCGTCCTTGACAGAAAGCAATCAGCCCCAGCATTTT	CASSSSLTESNQPQHF
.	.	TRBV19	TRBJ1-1	TGTGCCAGTAGTATATTATCCAGGGATGAAGCTTTCTTT	CASSILSRDEAFF
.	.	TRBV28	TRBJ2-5	TGTGCCAGCAGTACCCGAAGACAGGTATTCCAAGAGACCCAGTACTTC	CASSTRRQVFQETQYF
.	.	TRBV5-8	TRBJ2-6	TGTGCCAGCAGCTTGGTCGTTTATGGGGCCAACGTCCTGACTTTC	CASSLVVYGANVLTF
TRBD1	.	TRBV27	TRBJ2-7	TGTGCCAGCAGTTTATCTAGGGACAGCGCGCCCGAGCAGTACTTC	CASSLSRDSAPEQYF
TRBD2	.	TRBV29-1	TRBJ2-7	TGCAGCGTTGGGAGGCAGTCGGGAGGGGAGCAGTACTTC	CSVGRQSGGEQYF
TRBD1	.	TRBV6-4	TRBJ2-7	TGTGCCAGCACTCAAACCGGGACAGGGAATCCCGAGCAGTACTTC	CASTQTGTGNPEQYF